Listed below are T cell receptor beta chains from one sample, sequenced in a study of shared clonotypes between healthy human individuals. TCRdb keeps only in-frame clones here, not all; method: immunoSEQ multiplex PCR. The sample carries some 2,000,000 clones, approximately 94% recorded once. The sequenced sample was naive CD8+ T cells sorted from blood. These receptors were obtained from a man between 18 and 35 years old in good health. Both conserved end residues are part of each CDR3. Each record gives: clone size, J gene, V gene, D gene, CDR3 protein, CDR3 DNA. D genes are given only for firm matches. Size is omitted from some rows. Given values are once, few, many or a class for expanded clones.

NA TRBJ2-3 TRBV13 TRBD1 CASSSEGTDNTDTQYF TGTGCCAGCAGCTCTGAAGGGACAGACAATACAGATACGCAGTATTTT
NA TRBJ1-1 TRBV4-3 NA CASSQEGQLGRGYTEAFF TGCGCCAGCAGCCAAGAAGGCCAGCTGGGAAGGGGGTACACTGAAGCTTTCTTT
NA TRBJ1-1 TRBV7-9 TRBD1 CASSTPGQVEAFF TGTGCCAGCAGCACCCCGGGACAGGTTGAAGCTTTCTTT
NA TRBJ1-1 TRBV6-6 NA CASSYSRDGEAFF TGTGCCAGCAGTTACTCTAGGGACGGTGAAGCTTTCTTT
NA TRBJ2-1 TRBV10-3 TRBD1 CAIRKDRGVHEQFF TGTGCCATCAGAAAGGACAGGGGAGTCCATGAGCAGTTCTTC
NA TRBJ1-3 TRBV21-1 NA CASSKGGRVGNTIYF TGTGCCAGCAGCAAAGGCGGCAGGGTTGGAAACACCATATATTTT
NA TRBJ1-1 TRBV7-2 NA CASSWWDTNTEAFF TGTGCCAGCAGTTGGTGGGATACTAACACTGAAGCTTTCTTT
once TRBJ2-1 TRBV10-2 TRBD2 CASRLADNEQFF TGCGCCAGCCGTCTAGCGGACAATGAGCAGTTCTTC
NA TRBJ1-5 TRBV6-5 NA CASRNNIYSNQPQHF TGTGCCAGCAGAAATAATATCTATAGCAATCAGCCCCAGCATTTT
NA TRBJ2-7 TRBV29-1 TRBD2 CSVLAGSSYEQYF TGCAGCGTTTTAGCGGGCAGCTCCTACGAGCAGTACTTC
NA TRBJ2-1 TRBV28 TRBD2 CASSPTGWGLAGEEQFF TGTGCCAGCAGCCCCACAGGGTGGGGACTAGCGGGGGAAGAGCAGTTCTTC
NA TRBJ2-2 TRBV14 NA CASSPNGLLPGELFF TGTGCCAGCAGCCCCAATGGACTCTTACCCGGGGAGCTGTTTTTT
NA TRBJ1-4 TRBV19 NA CASRNTWYSNEKLFF TGTGCCAGTAGGAACACTTGGTACTCTAATGAAAAACTGTTTTTT
NA TRBJ1-6 TRBV19 TRBD1 CASSISSDRLSSYNSPLHF TGTGCCAGTAGTATATCTTCGGACAGGTTGAGCTCCTATAATTCACCCCTCCACTTT
NA TRBJ2-3 TRBV5-1 NA CASSLVGASTDTQYF TGCGCCAGCAGCTTGGTCGGGGCTAGCACAGATACGCAGTATTTT
NA TRBJ2-1 TRBV2 TRBD2 CASKWLAGGSEQFF TGTGCCAGCAAGTGGCTAGCGGGAGGTAGTGAGCAGTTCTTC
NA TRBJ1-2 TRBV6-5 NA CASSYSEGNGGYTF TGTGCCAGCAGTTACTCGGAGGGCAACGGAGGCTACACCTTC
NA TRBJ2-3 TRBV27 TRBD1 CASSLYPGQGTDTQYF TGTGCCAGCAGTTTATACCCGGGACAGGGGACAGATACGCAGTATTTT
NA TRBJ1-2 TRBV10-2 TRBD1 CASSETLQPGGYGYTF TGCGCCAGCAGTGAGACATTACAGCCAGGGGGCTATGGCTACACCTTC
NA TRBJ2-7 TRBV4-1 NA CASSPDLEVYEQYF TGCGCCAGCAGCCCGGACTTAGAGGTTTACGAGCAGTACTTC
NA TRBJ2-2 TRBV11-2 NA CASSLTDYGELFF TGTGCCAGCAGCTTAACCGACTACGGGGAGCTGTTTTTT
once TRBJ1-5 TRBV27 NA CASSLYGTEAYQPQHF TGTGCCAGCAGTTTATATGGGACGGAGGCATATCAGCCCCAGCATTTT
NA TRBJ2-7 TRBV27 NA CASSSLQDTYEQYF TGTGCCAGCAGTTCCTTACAGGACACCTACGAGCAGTACTTC
NA TRBJ2-1 TRBV5-4 TRBD2 CASSLWGGNEQFF TGTGCCAGCAGCCTGTGGGGGGGTAATGAGCAGTTCTTC
NA TRBJ2-5 TRBV6-5 NA CASNRDETQYF TGTGCCAGCAACAGGGATGAGACCCAGTACTTC
NA TRBJ1-1 TRBV28 NA CASSLLGDLVGPEAFF TGTGCCAGCAGTTTATTAGGCGACCTAGTGGGACCTGAAGCTTTCTTT
NA TRBJ1-2 TRBV7-9 NA CASSTQGYGYTF TGTGCCAGCAGTACTCAAGGCTATGGCTACACCTTC
NA TRBJ2-1 TRBV27 NA CASRWGNEQFF TGTGCCAGCAGGTGGGGCAATGAGCAGTTCTTC
NA TRBJ2-5 TRBV19 NA CASSNRETQYF TGTGCCAGTAGTAATCGCGAGACCCAGTACTTC
NA TRBJ2-7 TRBV5-1 NA CASSGGSYSYEQYF TGCGCCAGCAGCGGGGGGTCCTACTCCTACGAGCAGTACTTC
once TRBJ2-5 TRBV9 NA CASSVVNGETQYF TGTGCCAGCAGCGTAGTGAACGGTGAGACCCAGTACTTC